This paragraph covers one T cell receptor beta chain sequence. What it binds is unknown. The CDR3 has 16 amino acids. Germline CDR1 and CDR2: MNHEY and SVGAGI. V trimming: 1 base; J trimming: 6 bases; junction bases outside the gene matches: 8. The sample originates from a study of cytomegalovirus exposure and HLA in healthy donors. The table came from immunoSEQ multiplex PCR; TCRdb's copy has only in-frame clones and leaves some out. The sample has about 150,000 clones, about 82% seen once. General study findings and limits: Cytomegalovirus-associated status was assigned to 164 TCR beta chains.

The clonotype was recovered from a human donor in good health. The sequenced material came from PBMCs. V and J are TRBV6-5 and TRBJ1-4; 7 bases match TRBD1. CDR3: CASSYLRRTGDEKLFF. The CDR3 DNA reads TGTGCCAGCAGTTACTTACGACGGACAGGAGATGAAAAACTGTTTTTT.